One and the same sample provided the 23 T cell receptor beta chains below, sequenced in a study of cytotoxic CD8 clonotypes in ibrutinib-treated CLL. Sequencing used immunoSEQ multiplex PCR; TCRdb keeps in-frame clones, though not all of them. The repertoire holds over 130,000 clones, with around 81% as singletons. The sample in question was PBMCs, obtained after 36 months of ibrutinib treatment. These receptors all come from a human donor with chronic lymphocytic leukemia.

Only one count was recorded for this clone. The gene calls are TRBV6-1 and TRBJ2-5; no clear D gene. From germline, CDR1 is MNHNS and CDR2 SASEGT. CDR3 size: 13 residues. V gave up 2 bases and J gave up 5 bases, with 9 bases separating them. The CDR3 loop is CASSEPVLETQYF. In DNA, the CDR3 is TGTGCCAGCAGTGAACCTGTGCTGGAGACCCAGTACTTC.

The chain couples TRBV10-3 to TRBJ1-5; TRBD1 matches at 7 bases. After removal of 5 bases from V and 0 bases from J, the junction contained 1 base not matched to a gene. Germline V lookup: CDR1 ENHRY, CDR2 SYGVKD. The CDR3 spans 14 residues. For the CDR3, the DNA is TGTGCCATCAGTTCAGGGGGTAGCAATCAGCCCCAGCATTTT. Its protein is CAISSGGSNQPQHF.

The genes are TRBV6-5 and TRBJ2-2, with D tentatively TRBD2 (6 bases). Germline-derived CDR1 and CDR2 are MNHEY and SVGAGI. V was shortened by 5 bases and J by 7 bases, with 11 bases between the two germline ends. There are 13 residues in the CDR3. CDR3 residues: CASSPYSGGELFF. In nucleotides, the CDR3 is TGTGCCAGCAGTCCCTATAGCGGCGGGGAGCTGTTTTTT.

The chain combines TRBV28 with TRBJ1-5; 7 positions match TRBD1. The CDR3 is 14 amino acids. CDR1 is MDHEN, CDR2 SYDVKM, per germline. The trim removed 9 bases at V and 6 bases at J, leaving 11 bases unmatched. This CDR3 is CASRETGAPQPQHF. The CDR3 DNA sequence: TGTGCCAGTCGGGAAACAGGGGCACCTCAGCCCCAGCATTTT. Filled out from reference TRBV28 and TRBJ1-5, the complete variable domain reads DVKVTQSSRYLVKRTGEKVFLECVQDMDHENMFWYRQDPGLGLRLIYFSYDVKMKEKGDIPEGYSVSREKKERFSLILESASTNQTSMYLCASRETGAPQPQHFGDGTRLSIL.

In its sample, this clone was seen once. Here the CDR3 reads CSVVEGGSYEQYF. DNA for the CDR3: TGCAGCGTTGTGGAAGGAGGGTCCTACGAGCAGTACTTC. V is TRBV29-1 and J is TRBJ2-7; weak D call: TRBD2 (6 bases). Germline V lookup: CDR1 SQVTM, CDR2 ANQGSEA. Trimming pared 4 bases from V and 1 base from J, leaving 11 bases between. The CDR3 loop spans 13 amino acids.

This chain connects TRBV5-1 to TRBJ1-2; D unresolved. V was shortened by 1 base and J by 5 bases, with 15 bases between the two germline ends. Per the germline V gene, CDR1 is SGHRS and CDR2 is YFSETQ. CDR3 length: 15 amino acids. DNA of the CDR3: TGCGCCAGCAGCTTGATATTTGATGGGAGTTATGGCTACACCTTC. Its protein product is CASSLIFDGSYGYTF.

This rearrangement joins TRBV7-3 to TRBJ2-7; TRBD2 aligns across 13 bases. Germline V gene sequence: CDR1 SGHTA, CDR2 FQGTGA. J gave up 1 base and V 5 bases, and 8 bases lay outside the gene matches. This CDR3 is built from 17 residues. The CDR3 loop reads CASSVRTSGRESYEQYF. CDR3 DNA: TGTGCCAGCAGCGTCCGGACTAGCGGGAGAGAGTCCTACGAGCAGTACTTC.

The rearrangement joins TRBV11-2 to TRBJ2-7; D is undetermined. CDR3 size: 13 residues. V was trimmed by 3 bases and J by 3 bases, leaving 9 bases between them. Looked up from germline, CDR1 is SGHAT and CDR2 is FQNNGV. DNA of the CDR3: TGTGCCAGCAGCTTTTATGCAAACTACGAGCAGTACTTC. As protein: CASSFYANYEQYF.

The rearrangement links TRBV6-6 to TRBJ2-1; D is uncertain. Germline V CDR1 and CDR2: MNHNY, SVGAGI (reference sequence). The CDR3 is 12 residues long. With 8 bases removed from V and 8 bases from J, the gap between germline ends came to 13 bases. CDR3 nucleotides: TGTGCCAGCCGTCTCGTGAGCGATGAGCAGTTCTTC. Protein sequence: CASRLVSDEQFF.

CDR3 bases: TGTGCCAGCAGTCGGGGGCGCGAGGGAAAACTGTTTTTT. It yields the protein CASSRGREGKLFF. V and J are TRBV13 and TRBJ1-4; tentative D call: TRBD1 (6 bases). From germline, CDR1 is PRHDT and CDR2 FYEKMQ (reference sequence). This CDR3 has 13 residues. V lost 6 bases and J lost 10, with 15 bases in between.

The chain joins TRBV7-2 to TRBJ1-4; TRBD1 might be the D (5 bases). CDR3 size: 14 residues. CDR1 is SGHTA and CDR2 is FQGNSA in the germline V gene. The V and J ends lost 5 bases and 3 bases respectively, with 10 bases between them. CDR3 DNA: TGTGCCAGCAGCCAGGGTTTGGCTAATGAAAAACTGTTTTTT. It codes for CASSQGLANEKLFF.

The rearrangement links TRBV7-2 to TRBJ2-5; perhaps TRBD1 as D (5 bases). The germline gives CDR1 SGHTA, CDR2 FQGNSA. The CDR3 sequence is 16 residues long. Deletions cut 1 base from V and 4 bases from J, with 16 bases between. CDR3 in amino acids: CASSLGVVRGPETQYF. As DNA, the CDR3 is TGTGCCAGCAGCTTAGGGGTTGTAAGGGGTCCAGAGACCCAGTACTTC.

The chain employs TRBV4-1 and TRBJ2-7; 9 bases fit TRBD1. The CDR3 contains 16 residues. The trim removed 0 bases at V and 6 bases at J, leaving 9 bases unmatched. Germline V CDR1 and CDR2: MGHRA, YSYEKL. This CDR3 reads CASSQEWGQGMGEQYF. The CDR3 nucleotides read TGCGCCAGCAGCCAAGAATGGGGACAGGGTATGGGCGAGCAGTACTTC.

The genes are TRBV5-6 and TRBJ2-5, with 13 bases fitting TRBD2. Germline-derived CDR1 and CDR2 are SGHDT and YYEEEE. V trimming: 4 bases; J trimming: 5 bases; junction bases outside the gene matches: 5. This CDR3 contains 15 residues. The CDR3 loop is CASSPTSGGAETQYF. CDR3 coding DNA: TGTGCCAGCAGCCCCACTAGCGGGGGGGCGGAGACCCAGTACTTC.

V is TRBV6-6 and J is TRBJ2-3, with TRBD2 identical over 9 bases. This CDR3 is built from 16 residues. Germline CDR1 reads MNHNY; CDR2 reads SVGAGI (reference sequence). V was clipped by 5 bases and J by 2 bases; unmatched bases: 8. The CDR3 sequence is CASSGTIAGDTDTQYF. In nucleotides, the CDR3 is TGTGCCAGCAGTGGGACTATAGCGGGAGACACAGATACGCAGTATTTT.

This clone has more than one count but fewer than ten. This chain joins TRBV10-1 and TRBJ2-7; tentatively, D is TRBD2 (6 bases). CDR1 and CDR2 (germline): WNHNN, SYGVQD (reference sequence). The CDR3 runs 15 residues. Deletions cut 0 bases from V and 6 bases from J, with 15 bases between. Written as DNA, the CDR3 is TGCGCCAGCAGTGAGTCGATAGGAGGGACTGGCGAGCAGTACTTC. This codes for CASSESIGGTGEQYF.

The CDR3 bases are TGCGCCAGCAGTGGATCCGGGACCACCGGGGAGCTGTTTTTT. It encodes CASSGSGTTGELFF. V and J are TRBV10-1 and TRBJ2-2, with D perhaps matching TRBD1 or TRBD2 (5 bases each). Germline-derived CDR1 and CDR2 are WNHNN and SYGVQD (reference sequence). The CDR3 is 14 residues long. V lost 4 bases and J lost 4, with 10 bases in between.

The CDR3 DNA follows: TGTGCCAGCAGCCCCGGCAGGGAACGGCTTACGGGCAATGAGCAGTTCTTC. It codes for CASSPGRERLTGNEQFF. V is TRBV5-4 and J is TRBJ2-1, with TRBD1 as a possible D gene (5 bases). The CDR3 extends over 17 amino acids. The V end lost 4 bases, the J end lost 6 bases, and 23 bases lay between the germline ends. Germline lookup yields CDR1 SGHNT and CDR2 YYREEE (reference sequence).

This clone was detected only once. V and J are TRBV10-3 and TRBJ2-3; D is possibly TRBD1 (7 bases). The CDR3 has 15 residues. The V end lost 4 bases, the J end lost 4 bases, and 15 bases lay between the germline ends. Germline V gene sequence: CDR1 ENHRY, CDR2 SYGVKD. CDR3 nucleotide sequence: TGTGCCATCAGTGGTCAGGGGGGACGGTCAGATACGCAGTATTTT. Translation: CAISGQGGRSDTQYF.

The chain combines TRBV5-4 with TRBJ2-7, with D unclear. CDR1 and CDR2 from the germline V gene are SGHNT and YYREEE (reference sequence). The CDR3 is 14 amino acids. Trimming took 0 bases from V and 2 from J, leaving 9 bases between them. CDR3 amino acids: CASSLASRPYEQYF. The CDR3, as DNA: TGTGCCAGCAGCTTGGCCAGTCGCCCCTACGAGCAGTACTTC.

This clone showed up just once. The V gene is TRBV6-5, the J gene TRBJ2-7; no reliable D call. Between the trimmed V and J ends, which lost 6 bases and 0 bases, there was a span of 9 bases. This CDR3 region has 13 residues. CDR1 MNHEY and CDR2 SVGAGI come from the germline V gene. The CDR3 loop is CASSKILSYEQYF. CDR3 coding DNA: TGTGCCAGCAGCAAAATACTCTCCTACGAGCAGTACTTC.

The chain is built from TRBV28 and TRBJ1-2, with 7 bases fitting TRBD1. CDR1 and CDR2 (germline): MDHEN, SYDVKM. V lost 7 bases, J lost 2 bases, and 10 bases stayed unmatched. The CDR3 has 15 amino acids. Here the CDR3 DNA reads TGTGCCAGCACCAACCTCTCGGGACAGAACTATGGCTACACCTTC. As protein: CASTNLSGQNYGYTF.

The chain carries TRBV15 and TRBJ1-5; TRBD1 matches 8 bases. With V trimmed by 0 bases and J by 2 bases, 9 bases remained unmatched. Germline CDR1 reads LNHNV; CDR2 reads YYDKDF (reference sequence). The CDR3 sequence is 18 residues long. CDR3 DNA sequence: TGTGCCACCAGCAGAGATTCGGCCAGGGGGCGCGGCAATCAGCCCCAGCATTTT. Translated: CATSRDSARGRGNQPQHF.